A selection of T cell receptor beta chains follows, all from one sample in a study of shared clonotypes between healthy human individuals. Data came from immunoSEQ multiplex PCR; TCRdb stores just in-frame clones and leaves some out. The sample lists about 2 million clones, 90% to 95% occurring once. The sample consisted of naive CD4+ T cells sorted from blood. The receptors stem from a man younger than 35 in good health. Each CDR3 is given with its conserved first and last residue. Fields, in order: clone size, V gene, J gene, D gene, CDR3 protein, CDR3 DNA. D genes are given only for firm matches. Clone size is stated in some rows and not others, as once, few, many or a class when expanded.

.	TRBV14	TRBJ1-1	.	CASSQEGPSATEAFF	TGTGCCAGCAGCCAAGAAGGGCCCTCAGCCACTGAAGCTTTCTTT
.	TRBV9	TRBJ2-2	.	CASSVLGIANTGELFF	TGTGCCAGCAGCGTATTAGGGATAGCGAACACCGGGGAGCTGTTTTTT
.	TRBV5-4	TRBJ2-5	TRBD1	CASSLRGQGGETQYF	TGTGCCAGCAGCTTGCGCGGACAGGGGGGAGAGACCCAGTACTTC
once	TRBV10-2	TRBJ2-3	TRBD2	CASSGLAGDTQYF	TGCGCCAGCAGTGGACTAGCAGGAGATACGCAGTATTTT
.	TRBV28	TRBJ2-1	.	CASRDTRGPTYNEQFF	TGTGCCAGCAGAGATACCCGGGGCCCGACCTACAATGAGCAGTTCTTC
.	TRBV19	TRBJ1-2	TRBD1	CASSMFGTDKYSTSNYGYTF	TGTGCCAGTAGTATGTTTGGGACAGATAAATATTCGACTTCTAACTATGGCTACACCTTC
.	TRBV2	TRBJ2-7	.	CASSVGKGYYEQYF	TGTGCCAGCAGTGTCGGGAAGGGGTACTACGAGCAGTACTTC
.	TRBV27	TRBJ1-1	.	CASSLGADRSKTEAFF	TGTGCCAGCAGTTTAGGAGCCGACAGGAGTAAGACTGAAGCTTTCTTT
.	TRBV29-1	TRBJ2-7	.	CSVATGRYEQYF	TGCAGCGTCGCGACAGGGAGGTACGAGCAGTACTTC
.	TRBV18	TRBJ2-1	.	CASSGLAENPVYNEQFF	TGTGCCAGCTCAGGGCTAGCAGAAAATCCTGTTTACAATGAGCAGTTCTTC
.	TRBV7-9	TRBJ2-7	.	CASSLEEVSYEQYF	TGTGCCAGCAGCTTAGAGGAGGTGTCCTACGAGCAGTACTTC
.	TRBV4-3	TRBJ2-7	.	CASSLELSYEQYF	TGCGCCAGCAGCCTGGAACTTTCCTACGAGCAGTACTTC
.	TRBV6-1	TRBJ2-1	TRBD2	CASSEVAGGEYNEQFF	TGTGCCAGCAGTGAAGTTGCGGGGGGGGAATACAATGAGCAGTTCTTC
.	TRBV14	TRBJ2-7	TRBD2	CASSLTSGLTYEQYF	TGTGCCAGCAGCCTGACTAGCGGGTTAACCTACGAGCAGTACTTC
.	TRBV7-9	TRBJ2-2	.	CASSRTPHGELFF	TGTGCCAGCAGCCGGACCCCGCACGGGGAGCTGTTTTTT
.	TRBV2	TRBJ2-7	TRBD1	CASSPGTVPGVYEQYF	TGTGCCAGCAGTCCCGGGACAGTCCCCGGGGTATACGAGCAGTACTTC
.	TRBV5-1	TRBJ2-2	.	CASSGGGFNTGELFF	TGCGCCAGCAGCGGTGGAGGGTTCAACACCGGGGAGCTGTTTTTT
.	TRBV4-1	TRBJ2-6	.	CASSHRYLGQRVANVLTF	TGCGCCAGCAGCCACCGATACCTCGGACAGAGGGTGGCCAACGTCCTGACTTTC
.	TRBV5-1	TRBJ1-2	TRBD1	CASSYLTGLNQDGYTF	TGCGCCAGCAGCTACCTGACAGGGCTCAACCAGGACGGCTACACCTTC
.	TRBV7-3	TRBJ1-1	TRBD1	CASSYRGGTEAFF	TGTGCCAGCAGCTACAGGGGGGGCACTGAAGCTTTCTTT
.	TRBV9	TRBJ1-2	TRBD1	CASTPEGQGLGYTF	TGTGCCAGCACCCCTGAGGGACAGGGCCTTGGCTACACCTTC
.	TRBV7-9	TRBJ2-3	TRBD2	CASSLKTSGYTDTQYF	TGTGCCAGCAGCTTGAAGACTAGCGGTTACACAGATACGCAGTATTTT
.	TRBV5-6	TRBJ2-2	.	CASSLGRAGELFF	TGTGCCAGCAGCCTTGGCCGAGCCGGGGAGCTGTTTTTT
.	TRBV7-2	TRBJ2-7	TRBD1	CASSLDRGAYEQYF	TGTGCCAGCAGCTTAGACAGGGGAGCTTACGAGCAGTACTTC
.	TRBV10-1	TRBJ1-6	.	CASSLKRFTYNSPLHF	TGCGCCAGCAGTTTAAAAAGGTTCACCTATAATTCACCCCTCCACTTT
.	TRBV6-1	TRBJ1-1	.	CASSVQKLNTEAFF	TGTGCCAGCAGTGTACAGAAACTGAACACTGAAGCTTTCTTT
.	TRBV28	TRBJ2-3	.	CASSSGGAGFDTQYF	TGTGCCAGCAGTTCGGGGGGCGCTGGGTTCGATACGCAGTATTTT
.	TRBV9	TRBJ1-2	TRBD1	CASSVEQGASGYTF	TGTGCCAGCAGCGTAGAACAGGGGGCGTCTGGCTACACCTTC
.	TRBV6-4	TRBJ1-2	TRBD1	CASSVDRGNYGYTF	TGTGCCAGCAGTGTTGACAGGGGAAACTATGGCTACACCTTC
.	TRBV6-1	TRBJ1-2	.	CASSERGRNYGYTF	TGTGCCAGCAGTGAAAGGGGCAGGAACTATGGCTACACCTTC
.	TRBV5-1	TRBJ1-1	.	CASSPATGYTEAFF	TGCGCCAGCAGCCCGGCAACAGGGTACACTGAAGCTTTCTTT
.	TRBV7-9	TRBJ1-6	.	CASSLWGDNSPLHF	TGTGCCAGCAGCTTGTGGGGGGATAATTCACCCCTCCACTTT
.	TRBV6-6	TRBJ1-5	.	CAFRRGNQPQHF	TGTGCCTTTAGGAGGGGCAATCAGCCCCAGCATTTT
.	TRBV10-3	TRBJ2-2	.	CAISEPPGELFF	TGTGCCATCAGTGAGCCCCCCGGGGAGCTGTTTTTT
.	TRBV27	TRBJ1-6	.	CASSLVSSYNSPLHF	TGTGCCAGCAGTCTGGTTAGCTCCTATAATTCACCCCTCCACTTT
.	TRBV6-5	TRBJ2-1	.	CASSRSKSDEQFF	TGTGCCAGCAGCCGAAGTAAGAGTGATGAGCAGTTCTTC
.	TRBV29-1	TRBJ1-4	TRBD1	CSVGEGAGNEKLFF	TGCAGCGTTGGGGAGGGGGCTGGTAATGAAAAACTGTTTTTT
.	TRBV5-4	TRBJ2-1	TRBD2	CASSLVPGGYNEQFF	TGTGCCAGCAGCCTCGTGCCGGGGGGATACAATGAGCAGTTCTTC
.	TRBV18	TRBJ1-1	.	CASSSRPAPEAFF	TGTGCCAGCTCATCGAGGCCCGCGCCTGAAGCTTTCTTT
once	TRBV20-1	TRBJ2-7	.	CSARDQTEQYF	TGCAGTGCTAGAGATCAGACAGAGCAGTACTTC
.	TRBV7-2	TRBJ1-2	TRBD1	CASTQGGSSVYGYTF	TGTGCCAGCACCCAAGGGGGCAGCAGTGTTTATGGCTACACCTTC
.	TRBV7-8	TRBJ2-7	TRBD2	CASSTRGGEQYF	TGTGCCAGCAGCACCCGGGGGGGCGAGCAGTACTTC
.	TRBV5-1	TRBJ2-5	TRBD1	CASSSSGTGNQETQYF	TGCGCCAGCAGCTCCTCCGGGACAGGGAACCAAGAGACCCAGTACTTC
once	TRBV6-1	TRBJ2-1	.	CASIFAVGTNEQFF	TGTGCCAGCATCTTCGCGGTTGGAACCAATGAGCAGTTCTTC